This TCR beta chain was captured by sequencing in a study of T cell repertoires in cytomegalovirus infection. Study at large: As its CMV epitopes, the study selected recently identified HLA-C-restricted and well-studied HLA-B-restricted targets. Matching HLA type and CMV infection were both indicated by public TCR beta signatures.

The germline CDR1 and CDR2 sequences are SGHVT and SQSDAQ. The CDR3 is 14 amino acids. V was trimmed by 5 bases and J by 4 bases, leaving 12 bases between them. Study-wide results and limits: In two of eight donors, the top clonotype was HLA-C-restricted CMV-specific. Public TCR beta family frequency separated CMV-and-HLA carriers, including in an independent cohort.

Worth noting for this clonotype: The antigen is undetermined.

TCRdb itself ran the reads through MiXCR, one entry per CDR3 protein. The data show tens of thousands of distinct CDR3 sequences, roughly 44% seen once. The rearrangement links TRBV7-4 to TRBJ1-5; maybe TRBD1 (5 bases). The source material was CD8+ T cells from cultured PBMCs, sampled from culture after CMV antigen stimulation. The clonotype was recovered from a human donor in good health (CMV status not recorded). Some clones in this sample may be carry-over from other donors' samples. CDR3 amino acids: CASSLDSGNQPQHF. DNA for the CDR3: TGTGCCAGCAGCCTCGACAGCGGAAATCAGCCCCAGCATTTT.